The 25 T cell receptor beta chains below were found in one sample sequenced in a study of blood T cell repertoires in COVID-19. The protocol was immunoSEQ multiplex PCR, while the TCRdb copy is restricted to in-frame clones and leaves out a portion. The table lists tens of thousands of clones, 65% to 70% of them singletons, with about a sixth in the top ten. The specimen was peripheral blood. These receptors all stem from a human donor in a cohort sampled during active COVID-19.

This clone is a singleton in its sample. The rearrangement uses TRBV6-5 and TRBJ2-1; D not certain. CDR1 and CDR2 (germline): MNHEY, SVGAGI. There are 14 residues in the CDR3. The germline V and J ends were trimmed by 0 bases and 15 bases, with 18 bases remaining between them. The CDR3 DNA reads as TGTGCCAGCAGTTACTCGAACGAACTAAGGTGGTTGTTCTTC. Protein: CASSYSNELRWLFF.

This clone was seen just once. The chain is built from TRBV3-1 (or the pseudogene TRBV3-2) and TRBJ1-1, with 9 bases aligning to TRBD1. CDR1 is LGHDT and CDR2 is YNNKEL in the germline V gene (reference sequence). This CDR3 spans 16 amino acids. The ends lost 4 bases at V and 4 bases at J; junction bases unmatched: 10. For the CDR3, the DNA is TGTGCCAGCAGCCTACCGGGACAGGGCGTTGGCACTGAAGCTTTCTTT. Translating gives CASSLPGQGVGTEAFF.

For the CDR3, the DNA is TGCAGTGCTAGTGCTAAGGGAGTACTGAACACCGGGGAGCTGTTTTTT. Translation: CSASAKGVLNTGELFF. V is TRBV20-1 and J is TRBJ2-2, with D possibly matching TRBD2 (5 bases). Trimming pared 3 bases from V and 1 base from J, leaving 15 bases between. The CDR3 is made up of 16 amino acids. Germline lookup yields CDR1 DFQATT and CDR2 SNEGSKA (reference sequence).

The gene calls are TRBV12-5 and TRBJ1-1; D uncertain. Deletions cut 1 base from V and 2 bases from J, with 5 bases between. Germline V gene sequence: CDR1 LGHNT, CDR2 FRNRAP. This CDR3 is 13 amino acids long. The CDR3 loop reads CASGLGQNTEAFF. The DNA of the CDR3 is TGTGCTAGTGGTTTGGGACAAAACACTGAAGCTTTCTTT. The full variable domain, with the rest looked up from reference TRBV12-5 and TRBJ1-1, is DARVTQTPRHKVTEMGQEVTMRCQPILGHNTVFWYRQTMMQGLELLAYFRNRAPLDDSGMPKDRFSAEMPDATLATLKIQPSEPRDSAVYFCASGLGQNTEAFFGQGTRLTVV.

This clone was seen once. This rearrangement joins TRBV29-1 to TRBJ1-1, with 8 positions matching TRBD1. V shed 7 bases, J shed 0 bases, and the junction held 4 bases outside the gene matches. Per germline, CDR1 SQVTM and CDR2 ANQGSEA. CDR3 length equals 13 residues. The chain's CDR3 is CSARDRLNTEAFF. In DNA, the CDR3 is TGCAGCGCTCGGGACAGGTTGAACACTGAAGCTTTCTTT.

CDR3 loop: CASSRRTGDYGYTF. CDR3 DNA sequence: TGTGCCAGCAGCCGACGAACAGGGGACTATGGCTACACCTTC. This sequence joins TRBV6-2 or TRBV6-3 and TRBJ1-2; 7 bases map to TRBD1. Germline-derived CDR1 and CDR2 are MNHEY and SVGEGT. This CDR3 comprises 14 residues. J gave up 3 bases and V 6 bases, and 7 bases lay outside the gene matches.

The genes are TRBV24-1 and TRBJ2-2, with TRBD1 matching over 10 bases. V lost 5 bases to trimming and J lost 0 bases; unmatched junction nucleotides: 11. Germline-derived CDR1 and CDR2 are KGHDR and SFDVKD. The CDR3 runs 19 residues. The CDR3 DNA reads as TGTGCCACCAGTGCTCCCGGGACAGGGGACCTCGCGAACACCGGGGAGCTGTTTTTT. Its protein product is CATSAPGTGDLANTGELFF.

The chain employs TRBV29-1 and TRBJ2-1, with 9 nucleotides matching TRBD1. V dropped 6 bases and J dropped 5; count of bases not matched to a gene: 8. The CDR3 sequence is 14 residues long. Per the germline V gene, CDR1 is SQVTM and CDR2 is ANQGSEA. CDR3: CSVLRGTGNNEQFF. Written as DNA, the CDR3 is TGCAGCGTCCTACGCGGGACAGGGAACAATGAGCAGTTCTTC.

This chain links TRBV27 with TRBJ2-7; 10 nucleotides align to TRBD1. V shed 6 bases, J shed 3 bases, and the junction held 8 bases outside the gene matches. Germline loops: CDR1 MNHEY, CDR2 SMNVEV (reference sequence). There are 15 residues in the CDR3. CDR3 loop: CASRKRDRGFYEQYF. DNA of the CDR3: TGTGCCAGCAGGAAACGGGACAGGGGATTCTACGAGCAGTACTTC.

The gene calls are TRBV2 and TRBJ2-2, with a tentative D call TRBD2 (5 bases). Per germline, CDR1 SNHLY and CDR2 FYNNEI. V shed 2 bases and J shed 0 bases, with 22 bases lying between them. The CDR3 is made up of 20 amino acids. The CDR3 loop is CASSEWGGLAPNSNTGELFF. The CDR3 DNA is TGTGCCAGCAGTGAATGGGGTGGGTTAGCGCCCAACTCGAACACCGGGGAGCTGTTTTTT.

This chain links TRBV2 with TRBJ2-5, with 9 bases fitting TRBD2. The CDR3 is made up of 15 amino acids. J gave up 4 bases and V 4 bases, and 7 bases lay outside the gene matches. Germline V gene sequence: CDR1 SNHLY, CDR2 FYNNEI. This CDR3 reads CASSAEREVTETQYF. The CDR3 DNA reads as TGTGCCAGCAGTGCTGAGCGGGAGGTTACAGAGACCCAGTACTTC.

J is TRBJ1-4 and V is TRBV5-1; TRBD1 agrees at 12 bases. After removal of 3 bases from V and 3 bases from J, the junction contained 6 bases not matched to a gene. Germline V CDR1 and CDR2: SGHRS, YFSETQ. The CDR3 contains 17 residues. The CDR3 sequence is CASSYGTGGRSNEKLFF. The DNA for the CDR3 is TGCGCCAGCAGCTACGGGACAGGGGGCCGGTCTAATGAAAAACTGTTTTTT.

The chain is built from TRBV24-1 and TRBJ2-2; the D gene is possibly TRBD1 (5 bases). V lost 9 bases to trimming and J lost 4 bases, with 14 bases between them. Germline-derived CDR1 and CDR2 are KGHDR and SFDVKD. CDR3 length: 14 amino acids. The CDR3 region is CATSRTSSTGELFF. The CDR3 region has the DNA TGTGCCACCTCCCGGACAAGTTCCACCGGGGAGCTGTTTTTT.

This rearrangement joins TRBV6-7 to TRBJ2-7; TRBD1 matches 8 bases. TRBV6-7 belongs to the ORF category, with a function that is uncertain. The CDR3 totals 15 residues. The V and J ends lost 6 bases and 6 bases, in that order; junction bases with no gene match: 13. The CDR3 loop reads CASRAEQGVEGEQYF. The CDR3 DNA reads TGTGCCAGCAGGGCGGAACAGGGGGTTGAGGGCGAGCAGTACTTC.

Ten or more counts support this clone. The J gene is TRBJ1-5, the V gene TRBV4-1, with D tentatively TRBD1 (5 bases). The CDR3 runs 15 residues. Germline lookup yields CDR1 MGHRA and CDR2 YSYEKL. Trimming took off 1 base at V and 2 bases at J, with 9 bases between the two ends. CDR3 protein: CASSQGQLRNQPQHF. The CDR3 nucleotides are TGCGCCAGCAGCCAAGGACAGCTACGCAATCAGCCCCAGCATTTT.

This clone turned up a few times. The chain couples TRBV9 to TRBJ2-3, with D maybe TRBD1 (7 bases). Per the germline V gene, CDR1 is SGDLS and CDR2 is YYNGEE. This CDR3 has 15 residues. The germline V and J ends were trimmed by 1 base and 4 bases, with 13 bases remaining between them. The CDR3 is CASSVYGRGADTQYF. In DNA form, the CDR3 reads TGTGCCAGCAGCGTATACGGCAGGGGGGCAGATACGCAGTATTTT.

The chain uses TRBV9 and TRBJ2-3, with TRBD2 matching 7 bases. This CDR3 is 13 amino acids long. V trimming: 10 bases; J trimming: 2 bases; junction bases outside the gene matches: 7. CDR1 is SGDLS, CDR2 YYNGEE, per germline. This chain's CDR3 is CAGSGGDTDTQYF. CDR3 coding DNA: TGTGCCGGCTCTGGGGGGGACACAGATACGCAGTATTTT. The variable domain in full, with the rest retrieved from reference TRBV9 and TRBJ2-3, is DSGVTQTPKHLITATGQRVTLRCSPRSGDLSVYWYQQSLDQGLQFLIQYYNGEERAKGNILERFSAQQFPDLHSELNLSSLELGDSALYFCAGSGGDTDTQYFGPGTRLTVL.

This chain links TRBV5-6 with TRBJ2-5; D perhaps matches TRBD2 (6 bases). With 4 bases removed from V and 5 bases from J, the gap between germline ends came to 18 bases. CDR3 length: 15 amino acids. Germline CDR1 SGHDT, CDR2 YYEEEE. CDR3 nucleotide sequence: TGTGCCAGCAGCCCTGTCCGCGGGGCGCGGGAGACCCAGTACTTC. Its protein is CASSPVRGARETQYF. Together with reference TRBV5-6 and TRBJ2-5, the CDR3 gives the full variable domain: DAGVTQSPTHLIKTRGQQVTLRCSPKSGHDTVSWYQQALGQGPQFIFQYYEEEERQRGNFPDRFSGHQFPNYSSELNVNALLLGDSALYLCASSPVRGARETQYFGPGTRLLVL.

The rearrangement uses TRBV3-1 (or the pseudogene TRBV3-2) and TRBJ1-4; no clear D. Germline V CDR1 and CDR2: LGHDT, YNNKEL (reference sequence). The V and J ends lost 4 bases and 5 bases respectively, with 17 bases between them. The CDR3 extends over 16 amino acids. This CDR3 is CASSLYFGSVNEKLFF. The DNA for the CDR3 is TGTGCCAGCAGCCTTTATTTTGGTTCGGTGAATGAAAAACTGTTTTTT.

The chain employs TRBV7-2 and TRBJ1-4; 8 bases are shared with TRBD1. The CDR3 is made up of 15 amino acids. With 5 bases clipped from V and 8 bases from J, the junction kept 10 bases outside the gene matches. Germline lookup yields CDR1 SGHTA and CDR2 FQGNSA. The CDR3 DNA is TGTGCCAGCAGCCACTTGGACAGGGTTGAAGAAAAACTGTTTTTT. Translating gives CASSHLDRVEEKLFF.

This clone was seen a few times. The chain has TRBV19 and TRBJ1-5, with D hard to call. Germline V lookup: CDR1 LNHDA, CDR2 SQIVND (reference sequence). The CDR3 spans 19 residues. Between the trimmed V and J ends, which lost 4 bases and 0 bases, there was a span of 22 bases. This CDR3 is CASSTLSMIGDRSNQPQHF. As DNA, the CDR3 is TGTGCCAGTAGTACTTTATCGATGATTGGAGACCGTAGCAATCAGCCCCAGCATTTT.

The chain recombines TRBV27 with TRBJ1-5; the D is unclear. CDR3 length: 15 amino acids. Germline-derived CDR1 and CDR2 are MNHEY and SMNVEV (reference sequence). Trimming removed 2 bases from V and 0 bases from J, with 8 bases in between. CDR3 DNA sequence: TGTGCCAGCAGTTTAGCAGGCCATAGCAATCAGCCCCAGCATTTT. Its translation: CASSLAGHSNQPQHF.

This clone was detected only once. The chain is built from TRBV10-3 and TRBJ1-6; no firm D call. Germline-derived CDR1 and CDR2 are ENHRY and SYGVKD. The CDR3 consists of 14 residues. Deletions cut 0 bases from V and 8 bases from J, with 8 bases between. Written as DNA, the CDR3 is TGTGCCATCAGTGAGTCGGTTAGTGATTCACCCCTCCACTTT. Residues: CAISESVSDSPLHF.

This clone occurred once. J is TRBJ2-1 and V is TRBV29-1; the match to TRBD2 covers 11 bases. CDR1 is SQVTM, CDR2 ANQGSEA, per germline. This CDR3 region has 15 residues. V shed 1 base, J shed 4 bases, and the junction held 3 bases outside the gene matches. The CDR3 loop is CSVEGGLAAYNEQFF. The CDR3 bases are TGCAGCGTTGAAGGGGGACTAGCGGCTTACAATGAGCAGTTCTTC.

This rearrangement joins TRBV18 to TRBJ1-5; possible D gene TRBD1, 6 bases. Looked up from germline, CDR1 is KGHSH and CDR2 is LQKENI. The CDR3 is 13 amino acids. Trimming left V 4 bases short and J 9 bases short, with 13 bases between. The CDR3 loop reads CASSQGVGGPQHF. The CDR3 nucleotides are TGTGCCAGCTCACAGGGGGTAGGTGGGCCCCAGCATTTT. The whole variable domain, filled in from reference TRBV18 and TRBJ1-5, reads NAGVMQNPRHLVRRRGQEARLRCSPMKGHSHVYWYRQLPEEGLKFMVYLQKENIIDESGMPKERFSAEFPKEGPSILRIQQVVRGDSAAYFCASSQGVGGPQHFGDGTRLSIL.